The 30 T cell receptor beta chains in this list originate from one sample, sequenced in a study of Ad26.COV2.S vaccination and SARS-CoV-2 variants. TCRdb's copy holds only in-frame clones and misses some; the assay was immunoSEQ multiplex PCR. The table lists approximately 340,000 clones, around 84% of them singletons. Noted treatment: 19 received Ad26.COV2.S at low or high dose, single or two shots; 5 received placebo; per-sample allocation not given. It was on day 63 after the first vaccine or placebo injection that samples were taken. Here the sequenced sample was peripheral blood, taken in a trial of Ad26.COV2.S vaccine versus placebo. The receptors here all came from a person between 18 and 65 years old who received the Ad26.COV2.S COVID-19 vaccine or a placebo.

The chain couples TRBV30 to TRBJ2-7, with D unresolved. V lost 2 bases and J 6 bases, leaving 8 bases between the germline ends. CDR3 length: 11 residues. Germline assignment: CDR1 GTSNPN and CDR2 SVGIG (reference sequence). CDR3 nucleotides: TGTGCCTGGAGTTCGGACGCCGAGCAGTACTTC. Translation gives CAWSSDAEQYF.

Of note for this clone: Compared with germline, one end of the junction differs, possibly owing to a read error. The V call is TRBV12-3 or TRBV12-4, the J call TRBJ1-5, with no clear D. The CDR3 sequence is 11 residues long. The CDR3 DNA reads TGTGCCAGCAGTTACGCAGGTGCCATTTACTTT. Amino acid sequence: CASSYAGAIYF.

The rearrangement links TRBV4-3 to TRBJ2-2; a weak D match, TRBD1 (6 bases). The germline CDR1 and CDR2 sequences are LGHNA and YSLEER. The CDR3 length is 18 residues. The V and J ends lost 4 bases and 3 bases respectively, with 21 bases between them. The DNA for the CDR3 is TGCGCCAGCAGCCCCTCCCCCAGCCAGGGGCGATACACCGGGGAGCTGTTTTTT. Translating gives CASSPSPSQGRYTGELFF.

The sample holds a few counts of this clone. The gene calls are TRBV6-5 and TRBJ1-6; tentatively, D is TRBD1 (5 bases). CDR1 and CDR2 from the germline V gene are MNHEY and SVGAGI. This CDR3 comprises 14 residues. Trimming left V 5 bases short and J 3 bases short, with 8 bases between. The CDR3 loop reads CASSTGDYNSPLHF. As DNA, the CDR3 is TGTGCCAGCAGTACGGGGGACTATAATTCACCCCTCCACTTT.

The V gene is TRBV4-3, the J gene TRBJ2-3; a possible D gene is TRBD2 (6 bases). Germline loops: CDR1 LGHNA, CDR2 YSLEER. The CDR3 is 16 amino acids. The V gene lost 5 bases and the J gene lost 2 bases, with 17 bases spanning the gap. CDR3 bases: TGCGCCAGCAGCTTAATCCTCGGGAGATCCACAGATACGCAGTATTTT. It codes for CASSLILGRSTDTQYF.

This sequence joins TRBV5-4 and TRBJ2-5; D not resolved. Germline-derived CDR1 and CDR2 are SGHNT and YYREEE (reference sequence). CDR3 length: 13 amino acids. Trimming shortened V by 3 bases and J by 5 bases, and 11 bases separated the two germline ends. The CDR3 loop reads CASSSTGGETQYF. The CDR3 region has the DNA TGTGCCAGCAGCTCGACGGGTGGGGAGACCCAGTACTTC.

This clone was observed a handful of times. V usage is TRBV7-9 and J usage is TRBJ1-2; D gene ambiguous. The length of the CDR3 is 16 residues. Looked up from germline, CDR1 is SEHNR and CDR2 is FQNEAQ (reference sequence). V was trimmed by 0 bases and J by 0 bases, leaving 11 bases between them. The CDR3 DNA sequence: TGTGCCAGCAGCTTAGCGGGTTCCCGAGCTAACTATGGCTACACCTTC. Its protein product is CASSLAGSRANYGYTF.

A note on this clone: Other DNA sequences in this specimen translate into the identical CDR3. The rearrangement joins TRBV9 to TRBJ2-2; unclear D gene. The CDR3 has 14 amino acids. Germline V CDR1 and CDR2: SGDLS, YYNGEE. V lost 0 bases to trimming and J lost 1 base, with 4 bases between them. The CDR3 nucleotides are TGTGCCAGCAGCGTAGGGGGGAACACCGGGGAGCTGTTTTTT. It is translated as CASSVGGNTGELFF.

This chain links TRBV19 with TRBJ2-1; a weak D match, TRBD1 (6 bases). Trimming pared 4 bases from V and 8 bases from J, leaving 18 bases between. CDR3 length equals 15 residues. The germline V gene encodes CDR1 LNHDA and CDR2 SQIVND (reference sequence). As DNA, the CDR3 is TGTGCCAGTAGTAGCCTAGCTGGGGGCTGGGATGAGCAGTTCTTC. Translation: CASSSLAGGWDEQFF. Full variable domain (remainder filled in from reference TRBV19 and TRBJ2-1): DGGITQSPKYLFRKEGQNVTLSCEQNLNHDAMYWYRQDPGQGLRLIYYSQIVNDFQKGDIAEGYSVSREKKESFPLTVTSAQKNPTAFYLCASSSLAGGWDEQFFGPGTRLTVL.

CDR3 DNA sequence: TGTGCCATCAGTGAGTCTCTCGAGCAGTACTTC. Translated, it gives CAISESLEQYF. The chain links TRBV10-3 to TRBJ2-7; the D is unclear. Per germline, CDR1 ENHRY and CDR2 SYGVKD. V was shortened by 0 bases and J by 6 bases, with 3 bases between the two germline ends. CDR3 size: 11 residues.

The chain joins TRBV6-6 to TRBJ2-7; D is undetermined. Trimming pared 2 bases from V and 1 base from J, leaving 12 bases between. CDR3 length equals 15 residues. Germline CDR1 reads MNHNY; CDR2 reads SVGAGI (reference sequence). The chain's CDR3 is CASSYPTDGSYEQYF. The CDR3 nucleotides read TGTGCCAGCAGTTACCCTACGGACGGTTCCTACGAGCAGTACTTC.

The chain is built from TRBV9 and TRBJ2-1, with D hard to call. The germline V gene has CDR1 SGDLS and CDR2 YYNGEE. The CDR3 has 14 residues. V was clipped by 0 bases and J by 2 bases, with 6 bases between them. Written as DNA, the CDR3 is TGTGCCAGCAGCGTAGCCGGAACCTACAATGAGCAGTTCTTC. Its protein product is CASSVAGTYNEQFF.

The chain combines TRBV2 with TRBJ1-1; D possibly corresponds to TRBD1 (6 bases). The ends were cut back, 8 bases at V and 1 base at J, with 8 bases in the middle. Germline V lookup: CDR1 SNHLY, CDR2 FYNNEI. This CDR3 spans 12 amino acids. CDR3 in DNA: TGTGCCAGCTTGACAGGGAACACTGAAGCTTTCTTT. It encodes CASLTGNTEAFF. The full variable domain, with the rest looked up from reference TRBV2 and TRBJ1-1, is EPEVTQTPSHQVTQMGQEVILRCVPISNHLYFYWYRQILGQKVEFLVSFYNNEISEKSEIFDDQFSVERPDGSNFTLKIRSTKLEDSAMYFCASLTGNTEAFFGQGTRLTVV.

The chain employs TRBV6-5 and TRBJ2-3; 7 positions match TRBD2. This CDR3 has 15 residues. Germline trimming cut 7 bases from V and 2 bases from J; bases unmatched to any gene: 9. Germline V gives CDR1 MNHEY, CDR2 SVGAGI. For the CDR3, the DNA is TGTGCCAGCAAGGACGCGGGAGACAACACAGATACGCAGTATTTT. This gives the protein CASKDAGDNTDTQYF.

The gene calls are TRBV4-1 and TRBJ1-5; no clear D gene. Germline assignment: CDR1 MGHRA and CDR2 YSYEKL. This CDR3 region has 17 residues. Trimming pared 4 bases from V and 0 bases from J, leaving 16 bases between. The CDR3 DNA sequence: TGCGCCAGCAGCCGGAGGAGGGCAGAATATAGCAATCAGCCCCAGCATTTT. Amino acid sequence: CASSRRRAEYSNQPQHF.

The V call is TRBV10-3, the J call TRBJ2-7; D tentatively fits TRBD1 or TRBD2 (6 bases each). CDR1 and CDR2 from the germline V gene are ENHRY and SYGVKD. This CDR3 comprises 15 residues. Trimming removed 4 bases at V and 2 bases at J, with 15 bases between. CDR3 amino acids: CAISVGGTNAYEQYF. Written as DNA, the CDR3 is TGTGCCATCAGTGTAGGCGGGACAAATGCCTACGAGCAGTACTTC.

The genes are TRBV28 and TRBJ2-7; TRBD2 matches 12 bases. Germline CDR1 MDHEN, CDR2 SYDVKM. This CDR3 comprises 16 residues. Unmatched junction bases numbered 14, after V lost 10 bases and J lost 4 bases. The CDR3: CATRMTSGSLMYEQYF. The CDR3, as DNA: TGTGCCACCAGGATGACTAGCGGGAGTTTAATGTACGAGCAGTACTTC.

This clone was counted between two and nine times. The chain combines TRBV5-8 with TRBJ1-5; 10 bases fit TRBD1. The CDR3 runs 15 residues. From germline, CDR1 is SGHTS and CDR2 YDEGEE. V shed 4 bases, J shed 6 bases, and the junction held 7 bases outside the gene matches. The CDR3 bases are TGTGCCAGCAGCGTGAAGACAGGGGGCGTTCAGCCCCAGCATTTT. As protein: CASSVKTGGVQPQHF.

V and J are TRBV4-1 and TRBJ1-1, with D possibly matching TRBD1 (6 bases). From germline, CDR1 is MGHRA and CDR2 YSYEKL. This CDR3 is built from 13 residues. The V and J ends lost 7 bases and 4 bases respectively, with 13 bases between them. The CDR3 sequence is CASTPLGGTEAFF. Here the CDR3 DNA reads TGCGCCAGCACGCCCTTAGGGGGCACTGAAGCTTTCTTT.

V usage is TRBV10-3 and J usage is TRBJ1-3; D may be TRBD1 (6 bases). CDR3 length: 16 residues. In germline, CDR1 is ENHRY, CDR2 SYGVKD. With 3 bases removed from V and 0 bases from J, the gap between germline ends came to 12 bases. In nucleotides, the CDR3 is TGTGCCATCAGTGATCTAGGACAGCGCTCTGGAAACACCATATATTTT. Translation: CAISDLGQRSGNTIYF.

The chain is built from TRBV3-1 (or the pseudogene TRBV3-2) and TRBJ1-5; D may be TRBD1 (5 bases). CDR1 is LGHDT, CDR2 YNNKEL, per germline (reference sequence). V shed 2 bases and J shed 3 bases, with 11 bases lying between them. The CDR3 is made up of 15 amino acids. As DNA, the CDR3 is TGTGCCAGCAGCCAACCAGGGACCGACAATCAGCCCCAGCATTTT. It specifies CASSQPGTDNQPQHF.

The chain couples TRBV28 to TRBJ1-2, with TRBD1 matching 7 bases. The CDR3 runs 13 residues. The germline V gene has CDR1 MDHEN and CDR2 SYDVKM. The junction had 5 bases not matched to a gene; V was cut back by 6 bases and J by 4 bases. The CDR3 spells CASSDRVRYGYTF. The CDR3 DNA sequence: TGTGCCAGCAGCGACAGGGTTCGCTATGGCTACACCTTC.

The chain has TRBV28 and TRBJ1-4; no definite D call. There are 17 residues in the CDR3. V was pared by 6 bases and J by 3 bases, with 20 bases between. CDR1 MDHEN and CDR2 SYDVKM come from the germline V gene. The CDR3 sequence: CASRFSRHRVSNEKLFF. Written as DNA, the CDR3 is TGTGCCAGCAGGTTTTCTCGCCACCGGGTATCTAATGAAAAACTGTTTTTT.

CDR3 nucleotides: TGTGCCAGCAGCGCGAGCCCCGGGACTAGCGGGAGTACAGATACGCAGTATTTT. Amino acids: CASSASPGTSGSTDTQYF. This sequence joins TRBV9 and TRBJ2-3, with 14 bases aligning to TRBD2. This CDR3 contains 18 residues. The V segment lost 3 bases and the J segment 3 bases; nucleotides outside the gene matches: 9. The germline V gene encodes CDR1 SGDLS and CDR2 YYNGEE.

The V call is TRBV12-3 or TRBV12-4, the J call TRBJ2-4, with D tentatively TRBD1 (6 bases). The CDR3 contains 13 residues. V gave up 5 bases and J gave up 3 bases, with 8 bases separating them. The CDR3 DNA reads as TGTGCCAGCAGTCCGGACAGCAAAAACATTCAGTACTTC. This translates into CASSPDSKNIQYF.

This chain connects TRBV7-9 to TRBJ1-3; D is perhaps TRBD1 (5 bases). Germline V gives CDR1 SEHNR, CDR2 FQNEAQ (reference sequence). Trimming removed 7 bases at V and 1 base at J, with 11 bases between. This CDR3 contains 14 residues. This CDR3 reads CASTRGDSGNTIYF. Written as DNA, the CDR3 is TGTGCCAGCACCCGGGGGGATTCTGGAAACACCATATATTTT.

This chain connects TRBV7-2 to TRBJ2-3; 9 nucleotides match TRBD2. The V segment lost 3 bases and the J segment 0 bases; nucleotides outside the gene matches: 4. Germline lookup yields CDR1 SGHTA and CDR2 FQGNSA. This CDR3 contains 16 residues. This CDR3 reads CASSFASGASTDTQYF. The CDR3 bases are TGTGCCAGCAGCTTTGCTAGCGGGGCTAGCACAGATACGCAGTATTTT.

This rearrangement joins TRBV13 to TRBJ2-3; 11 nucleotides match TRBD2. Germline V gene sequence: CDR1 PRHDT, CDR2 FYEKMQ (reference sequence). This CDR3 comprises 16 residues. V shed 5 bases, J shed 3 bases, and the junction held 7 bases outside the gene matches. In DNA form, the CDR3 reads TGTGCCAGCAGCCCGAGACTAGCGGGAACGACAGATACGCAGTATTTT. Its translation is CASSPRLAGTTDTQYF.

V and J are TRBV10-2 and TRBJ2-5; no firm D call. This CDR3 is 14 amino acids long. The V gene's germline CDR1 is WSHSY and CDR2 SAAADI. V lost 4 bases and J 1 base, leaving 10 bases between the germline ends. The CDR3 DNA reads TGCGCCAGCAGTGTCGTCGCTCGCCAAGAGACCCAGTACTTC. Its protein product is CASSVVARQETQYF.

This chain joins TRBV7-2 and TRBJ1-5; D is unclear. V gave up 1 base and J gave up 9 bases, with 7 bases separating them. This CDR3 has 12 residues. The germline V gene has CDR1 SGHTA and CDR2 FQGNSA. The CDR3 nucleotides are TGTGCCAGCAGCTTAGGTGTGGGGCCCCAGCATTTT. As protein: CASSLGVGPQHF.